Listed here are 18 T cell receptor beta chains from one sample, sequenced in a study of blood T cell repertoires in COVID-19. The protocol was immunoSEQ multiplex PCR, while the TCRdb copy is restricted to in-frame clones and leaves out a portion. This table has about 190,000 clones, around 90% appearing once. The sequenced sample was peripheral blood. These TCRs come from a middle-aged man with acute or convalescent COVID-19.

The chain couples TRBV5-1 to TRBJ1-1; D is unclear. This CDR3 contains 14 residues. CDR1 and CDR2 (germline): SGHRS, YFSETQ. Deletions cut 2 bases from V and 0 bases from J, with 8 bases between. This CDR3 is CASSFGELNTEAFF. In DNA form, the CDR3 reads TGCGCCAGCAGCTTCGGAGAGTTGAACACTGAAGCTTTCTTT.

This chain uses TRBV11-2 with TRBJ1-2, with 11 bases lining up with TRBD1. The germline CDR1 and CDR2 sequences are SGHAT and FQNNGV. CDR3 length: 13 residues. V lost 5 bases, J lost 7 bases, and 3 bases stayed unmatched. This chain's CDR3 is CASSPDRGLGYTF. The CDR3 DNA follows: TGTGCCAGCAGCCCGGACAGGGGGCTTGGCTACACCTTC.

V and J are TRBV11-2 and TRBJ2-5; 7 bases line up with TRBD1. Germline CDR1 reads SGHAT; CDR2 reads FQNNGV. J lost 2 bases, V lost 6 bases, and 9 bases had no gene match. This CDR3 comprises 15 residues. The CDR3 coding sequence is TGTGCCAGCAGATACGGGACAGCCAAACAAGAGACCCAGTACTTC. It translates to CASRYGTAKQETQYF.

This clone was seen just once. The chain links TRBV14 to TRBJ1-2; D uncertain. Germline CDR1 reads SGHDN; CDR2 reads FVKESK. This CDR3 comprises 13 residues. With 0 bases removed from V and 12 bases from J, the gap between germline ends came to 14 bases. This CDR3 is CASSQDISGTNTF. In DNA, the CDR3 is TGTGCCAGCAGCCAAGATATATCGGGTACCAACACCTTC.

The chain combines TRBV4-3 with TRBJ1-1; perhaps TRBD1 as D (5 bases). Germline-derived CDR1 and CDR2 are LGHNA and YSLEER. This CDR3 has 15 amino acids. Trimming stripped 5 bases from V and 1 base from J, with 14 bases between. CDR3 DNA: TGCGCCAGCAGCACCATAGGGAGGGGGAACACTGAAGCTTTCTTT. Translating gives CASSTIGRGNTEAFF.

The genes are TRBV6-5 and TRBJ2-1; D is uncertain. V dropped 6 bases and J dropped 8 bases, with 11 bases sitting between them. This CDR3 region has 12 residues. The germline gives CDR1 MNHEY, CDR2 SVGAGI. The DNA of the CDR3 is TGTGCCAGCAGAAAAACGGTTGATGAGCAGTTCTTC. This sequence encodes CASRKTVDEQFF.

In DNA, the CDR3 is TGCGCCAGCAGCTTGGGAGCGGGGGAGACCCAGTACTTC. Translation gives CASSLGAGETQYF. J is TRBJ2-5 and V is TRBV5-1; TRBD2 matches at 7 bases. The CDR3 has 13 residues. J was trimmed by 5 bases and V by 0 bases; bases with no gene match: 1. The germline gives CDR1 SGHRS, CDR2 YFSETQ.

The chain uses TRBV4-2 and TRBJ1-4; D perhaps matches TRBD1 (5 bases). The CDR3 loop spans 15 amino acids. Germline values: CDR1 LGHNA, CDR2 YNFKEQ. V shed 0 bases and J shed 6 bases, with 11 bases lying between them. CDR3 sequence: CASSQEPGQDEKLFF. The CDR3 DNA follows: TGTGCCAGCAGCCAAGAGCCAGGGCAGGATGAAAAACTGTTTTTT.

V is TRBV5-5 and J is TRBJ2-3, with a tentative D call TRBD2 (6 bases). The germline CDR1 and CDR2 sequences are SGHKS and YYEKEE (reference sequence). V was clipped by 3 bases and J by 2 bases, with 13 bases between them. CDR3 length: 15 amino acids. The CDR3 coding sequence is TGTGCCAGCAGCTCCCCCGGGAGCTACACAGATACGCAGTATTTT. Encoded protein: CASSSPGSYTDTQYF.

This rearrangement joins TRBV12-1 to TRBJ1-3; the table's D gene call, TRBD1, was not cross checked with the DNA. TRBV12-1 is assigned pseudogene status. The CDR3 length is 15 residues. The CDR3 nucleotides read TGTGCCAGCACCCTCCTCACAGGGGACGGAAACACCATATATTTT. Translation gives CASTLLTGDGNTIYF.

This clone was counted a single time. The V and J genes are TRBV5-4 and TRBJ2-7; 12 nucleotides agree with TRBD2. This CDR3 has 15 amino acids. J was trimmed by 5 bases and V by 0 bases; bases with no gene match: 3. Germline V gene sequence: CDR1 SGHNT, CDR2 YYREEE (reference sequence). This CDR3 is CASSLGLAGADEQYF. The CDR3 nucleotides are TGTGCCAGCAGCTTGGGACTAGCGGGGGCCGACGAGCAGTACTTC.

A word on this clone: Other nucleotide sequences in the sample specify the same CDR3. The rearrangement links TRBV6-5 to TRBJ2-7; 11 positions agree with TRBD1. Germline-derived CDR1 and CDR2 are MNHEY and SVGAGI. The ends lost 8 bases at V and 5 bases at J; junction bases unmatched: 2. There are 12 residues in the CDR3. CDR3 sequence reads: CASRTGGDEQYF. CDR3 DNA sequence: TGTGCCAGCCGGACAGGGGGCGACGAGCAGTACTTC.

The chain couples TRBV19 to TRBJ2-6, with a possible D match to TRBD2 (6 bases). CDR1 and CDR2 from the germline V gene are LNHDA and SQIVND (reference sequence). The CDR3 consists of 15 residues. The V end was cut by 5 bases, the J end by 0 bases, with 8 bases between. The CDR3 nucleotides are TGTGCCAGTAGTGTGCGGGGCTCTGGGGCCAACGTCCTGACTTTC. It is translated as CASSVRGSGANVLTF.

This clone was seen only once. As DNA, the CDR3 is TGTGCCTGGAGCCGAGGCAGACTAAGCTCTGGAAACACCATATATTTT. Translating gives CAWSRGRLSSGNTIYF. The V call is TRBV30, the J call TRBJ1-3; D is unclear. CDR1 and CDR2 from the germline V gene are GTSNPN and SVGIG (reference sequence). Trimming cost V 3 bases and J 0 bases, with 15 bases left between them. The CDR3 covers 16 residues. Full variable domain (rest looked up from reference TRBV30 and TRBJ1-3): SQTIHQWPATLVQPVGSPLSLECTVEGTSNPNLYWYRQAAGRGLQLLFYSVGIGQISSEVPQNLSASRPQDRQFILSSKKLLLSDSGFYLCAWSRGRLSSGNTIYFGEGSWLTVV.

As concerns this clone: Additional DNA sequences in this sample encode the identical CDR3. This chain uses TRBV11-2 with TRBJ1-4, with TRBD1 identical over 9 bases. The V segment lost 4 bases and the J segment 8 bases; nucleotides outside the gene matches: 5. This CDR3 has 14 residues. Germline assignment: CDR1 SGHAT and CDR2 FQNNGV. The CDR3 sequence: CASSSTGGEEKLFF. As DNA, the CDR3 is TGTGCCAGCAGCTCGACAGGGGGAGAGGAAAAACTGTTTTTT.

The chain uses TRBV5-1 and TRBJ1-1; the D is unclear. V was cut by 6 bases and J by 1 base, with 13 bases left in between. The CDR3 totals 14 residues. Germline CDR1 is SGHRS and CDR2 is YFSETQ. CDR3 nucleotides: TGCGCCAGCACCCGAGGTGGCGAGAACACTGAAGCTTTCTTT. Encoded protein: CASTRGGENTEAFF. The entire variable domain, with the rest obtained from reference TRBV5-1 and TRBJ1-1, is as follows: KAGVTQTPRYLIKTRGQQVTLSCSPISGHRSVSWYQQTPGQGLQFLFEYFSETQRNKGNFPGRFSGRQFSNSRSEMNVSTLELGDSALYLCASTRGGENTEAFFGQGTRLTVV.

The V call is TRBV6-5, the J call TRBJ2-5, with 9 bases that match TRBD1. The germline V gene has CDR1 MNHEY and CDR2 SVGAGI. V was clipped by 7 bases and J by 4 bases; unmatched bases: 10. The CDR3 has 15 residues. The CDR3: CASNRGQGEVETQYF. DNA of the CDR3: TGTGCCAGCAACAGGGGACAGGGTGAAGTAGAGACCCAGTACTTC.

The V and J genes are TRBV5-4 and TRBJ2-3; TRBD2 agrees at 7 bases. Germline assignment: CDR1 SGHNT and CDR2 YYREEE (reference sequence). The V and J ends lost 0 bases and 7 bases, in that order; junction bases with no gene match: 8. The CDR3 is 15 amino acids. The CDR3 is CASSLGFQGGNTQYF. CDR3 DNA: TGTGCCAGCAGCTTGGGTTTTCAGGGAGGGAATACGCAGTATTTT.